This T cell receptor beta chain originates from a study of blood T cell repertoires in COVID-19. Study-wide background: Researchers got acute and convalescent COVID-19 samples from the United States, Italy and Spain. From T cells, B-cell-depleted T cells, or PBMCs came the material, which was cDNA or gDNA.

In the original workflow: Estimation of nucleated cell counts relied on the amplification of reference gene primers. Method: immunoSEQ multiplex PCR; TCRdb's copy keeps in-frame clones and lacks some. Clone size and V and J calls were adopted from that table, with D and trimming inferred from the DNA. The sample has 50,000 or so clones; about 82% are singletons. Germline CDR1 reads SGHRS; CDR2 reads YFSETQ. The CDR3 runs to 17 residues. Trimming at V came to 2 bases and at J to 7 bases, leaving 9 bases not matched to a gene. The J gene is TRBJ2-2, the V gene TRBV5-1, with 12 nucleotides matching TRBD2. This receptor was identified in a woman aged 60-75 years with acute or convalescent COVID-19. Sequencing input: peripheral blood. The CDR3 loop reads CASSFEPSGGAYGELFF. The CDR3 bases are TGCGCCAGCAGCTTTGAGCCTAGCGGGGGGGCCTACGGGGAGCTGTTTTTT.